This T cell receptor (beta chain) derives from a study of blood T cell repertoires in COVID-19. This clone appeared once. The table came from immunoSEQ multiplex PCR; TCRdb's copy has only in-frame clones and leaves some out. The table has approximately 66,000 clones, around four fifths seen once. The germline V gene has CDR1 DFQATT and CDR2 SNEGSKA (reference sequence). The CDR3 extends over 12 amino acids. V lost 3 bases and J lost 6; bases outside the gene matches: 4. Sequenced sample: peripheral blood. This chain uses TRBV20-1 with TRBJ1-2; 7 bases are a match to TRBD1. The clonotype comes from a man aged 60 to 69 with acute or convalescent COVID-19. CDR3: CSASKGADGYTF. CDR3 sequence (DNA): TGCAGTGCTAGTAAGGGGGCGGATGGCTACACCTTC.